This TCR beta chain was obtained from a study of blood T cell repertoires in COVID-19. Study details: The United States, Italy and Spain supplied acute and convalescent COVID-19 samples. The cDNA or gDNA used as material had been derived from T cells, B-cell-depleted T cells, or PBMCs.

In the original analysis: Reference gene primer amplification gave nucleated cell count estimates. The data were produced by immunoSEQ multiplex PCR, yet TCRdb's version contains in-frame clones alone and is incomplete. V and J calls and clone size follow that table, whereas D and trimming were derived from the DNA. The sample carries nearly 100,000 clones, 75% to 90% recorded once. There are 13 residues in the CDR3. CDR1 and CDR2 (germline): MNHEY, SMNVEV (reference sequence). V was clipped by 5 bases and J by 1 base, with 9 bases between them. The sample taken for sequencing was peripheral blood. This TCR was recovered from an elderly man with acute or convalescent COVID-19. The chain employs TRBV27 and TRBJ2-7; D perhaps matches TRBD1 (5 bases). In DNA, the CDR3 is TGTGCCAGCAGTGTCGACAGTTCCTACGAGCAGTACTTC. This sequence encodes CASSVDSSYEQYF.